The rows below give T cell receptor beta chains drawn from one sample of a study of a mutant IDH1 vaccine in newly diagnosed glioma. The protocol was immunoSEQ multiplex PCR, while the TCRdb copy is restricted to in-frame clones and leaves out a portion. This sample has roughly 70,000 clones; 70% to 90% occur once, and the top ten carry around 3%. The material sequenced was PBMCs, taken from a glioma patient treated with radiotherapy, temozolomide or both. The receptors here all came from a man aged 25-45 years with glioma. Each CDR3 is given with its conserved first and last residue. D genes are given only for firm matches. Clone size is stated in some rows and not others, as once, few, many or a class when expanded.

V: TRBV16
size: -
D: TRBD1
J: TRBJ1-5
DNA: TGTGCCAGCAGCCAATTGGTGACAGGGAATCAGCCCCAGCATTTT
CDR3: CASSQLVTGNQPQHF

V: TRBV18
size: -
D: -
J: TRBJ2-3
DNA: TGTGCCAGCTCACCGACCGAAAACCCGACAGATACGCAGTATTTT
CDR3: CASSPTENPTDTQYF

V: TRBV29-1
size: -
D: -
J: TRBJ2-7
DNA: TGCAGCGTTGAAGACAGAGCCTACGAGCAGTACTTC
CDR3: CSVEDRAYEQYF

V: TRBV7-6
size: -
D: -
J: TRBJ2-7
DNA: TGTGCCAGCAGCTTAGCGGGGGGAGCATACGAGCAGTACTTC
CDR3: CASSLAGGAYEQYF

V: TRBV6-1
size: -
D: TRBD1
J: TRBJ2-2
DNA: TGTGCCAGCAGTGAACTTAGGACAGGATACACCGGGGAGCTGTTTTTT
CDR3: CASSELRTGYTGELFF

V: TRBV18
size: -
D: TRBD1
J: TRBJ1-5
DNA: TGTGCCAGCTCACCCCGGGACAGGGAGAATCAGCCCCAGCATTTT
CDR3: CASSPRDRENQPQHF

V: TRBV4-1
size: few
D: -
J: TRBJ1-1
DNA: TGCGCCAGCAGCCAAGTGATGTTGAACACTGAAGCTTTCTTT
CDR3: CASSQVMLNTEAFF

V: TRBV7-9
size: -
D: -
J: TRBJ1-2
DNA: TGTGCCAGCAGCTTAGTTAGTTGGGGGGTAAACTATGGCTACACCTTC
CDR3: CASSLVSWGVNYGYTF

V: TRBV5-6
size: -
D: -
J: TRBJ1-6
DNA: TGTGCCAGCAGCTCTCAGTTTTCACCCCTCCACTTT
CDR3: CASSSQFSPLHF

V: TRBV6-1
size: -
D: TRBD1
J: TRBJ2-3
DNA: TGTGCCAGCAGCTTACAGGGGAACACAGATACGCAGTATTTT
CDR3: CASSLQGNTDTQYF

V: TRBV23-1
size: -
D: -
J: TRBJ2-7
DNA: TGCGCCAGCAGTCAAATGGGCCGGGCAAGGAGCTCCTACGAGCAGTACTTC
CDR3: CASSQMGRARSSYEQYF

V: TRBV7-9
size: -
D: TRBD1
J: TRBJ1-2
DNA: TGTGCCAGCAGTCTATCGGGCAGGGGGGAAAGAGGTGGCTACACCTTC
CDR3: CASSLSGRGERGGYTF

V: TRBV18
size: -
D: -
J: TRBJ2-6
DNA: TGTGCCAGCTCACCACGTGGGGTCGCCTTCTCGACTGGGGCCAACGTCCTGACTTTC
CDR3: CASSPRGVAFSTGANVLTF